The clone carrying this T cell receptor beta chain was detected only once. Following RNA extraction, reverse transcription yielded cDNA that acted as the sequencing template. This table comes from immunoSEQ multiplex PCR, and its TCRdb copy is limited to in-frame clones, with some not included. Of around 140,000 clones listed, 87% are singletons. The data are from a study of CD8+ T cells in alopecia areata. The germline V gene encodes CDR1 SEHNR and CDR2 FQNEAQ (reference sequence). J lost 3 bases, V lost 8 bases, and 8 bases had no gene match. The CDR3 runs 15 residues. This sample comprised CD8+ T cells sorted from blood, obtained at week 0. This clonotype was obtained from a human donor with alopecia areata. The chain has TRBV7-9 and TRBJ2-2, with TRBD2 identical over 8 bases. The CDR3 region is CASPDGRAHTGELFF. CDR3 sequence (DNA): TGTGCCAGCCCTGACGGGAGGGCCCACACCGGGGAGCTGTTTTTT.